These 23 T cell receptor beta chains were all obtained from the same sample, sequenced in a study of T cells after yellow fever vaccination. TCRdb re-derived calls from the 5' RACE reads in MiXCR, one entry per CDR3 protein. Of 300,000 or so distinct CDR3 sequences in the sample, approximately 4% were seen once. The material was PBMCs, obtained 5 days after the yellow fever booster vaccination. The origin of the receptors is a man aged 18-30 years who received the YFV17D yellow fever vaccine.

V is TRBV29-1 and J is TRBJ1-2, with D hard to call. Trimming pared 2 bases from V and 2 bases from J, leaving 6 bases between. Per germline, CDR1 SQVTM and CDR2 ANQGSEA. The length of the CDR3 is 12 residues. The CDR3 nucleotides are TGCAGCGTTGAACCGGTGAACTATGGCTACACCTTC. It yields the protein CSVEPVNYGYTF.

This clonotype has just a few counts. This chain links TRBV4-1 with TRBJ1-1; a possible D gene is TRBD1 (5 bases). In germline, CDR1 is MGHRA, CDR2 YSYEKL. This CDR3 is built from 17 residues. Deletions cut 1 base from V and 1 base from J, with 16 bases between. CDR3 amino acids: CASSQGIGTASNTEAFF. Here the CDR3 DNA reads TGCGCCAGCAGCCAAGGAATTGGGACGGCATCGAACACTGAAGCTTTCTTT.

In this sample, this clonotype turned up a few times. The rearrangement joins TRBV7-3 to TRBJ2-7; D possibly corresponds to TRBD2 (5 bases). Germline V gene sequence: CDR1 SGHTA, CDR2 FQGTGA. This CDR3 spans 15 amino acids. Trimming took off 2 bases at V and 0 bases at J, with 11 bases between the two ends. The CDR3 DNA reads TGTGCCAGCAGCTTACGTGGCGGGCTCTCCTACGAGCAGTACTTC. Protein sequence: CASSLRGGLSYEQYF.

This clonotype was seen a handful of times. The genes are TRBV6-5 and TRBJ2-1; TRBD2 agrees at 14 bases. The CDR3 contains 18 residues. With V trimmed by 0 bases and J by 2 bases, 3 bases remained unmatched. Germline-derived CDR1 and CDR2 are MNHEY and SVGAGI. CDR3 nucleotide sequence: TGTGCCAGCAGTTACTCGACTAGCGGGGGGGGTACCTACAATGAGCAGTTCTTC. It encodes CASSYSTSGGGTYNEQFF.

This clonotype was found a few times. V is TRBV5-4 and J is TRBJ2-7; D is possibly TRBD2 (6 bases). CDR1 and CDR2 from the germline V gene are SGHNT and YYREEE (reference sequence). The ends were cut back, 5 bases at V and 3 bases at J, with 15 bases in the middle. CDR3 length: 14 amino acids. For the CDR3, the DNA is TGTGCCAGCAGAAGGCGGGACCAGGGCTACGAGCAGTACTTC. It yields the protein CASRRRDQGYEQYF.

This clonotype has ten or more counts. This sequence joins TRBV29-1 and TRBJ1-1; a possible D gene is TRBD1 (5 bases). Germline assignment: CDR1 SQVTM and CDR2 ANQGSEA. The CDR3 runs 11 residues. V shed 4 bases and J shed 6 bases, with 9 bases lying between them. The CDR3 coding sequence is TGCAGCGTTGTCATGGGGGCTGAAGCTTTCTTT. Its protein is CSVVMGAEAFF.

The sample holds a few counts of this clonotype. V gene TRBV4-3 combines with J gene TRBJ1-6; 7 bases line up with TRBD1. The CDR3 extends over 13 amino acids. Germline values: CDR1 LGHNA, CDR2 YSLEER. The V segment lost 5 bases and the J segment 12 bases; nucleotides outside the gene matches: 7. The CDR3 protein is CASSNLQGEPLHF. The CDR3 coding sequence is TGCGCCAGCAGCAACCTCCAGGGGGAACCCCTCCACTTT.

This sequence joins TRBV25-1 and TRBJ1-5; D remains ambiguous. The CDR3 runs 14 residues. CDR1 and CDR2 from the germline V gene are MGHDK and SYGVNS. Trimming cost V 4 bases and J 6 bases, with 13 bases left between them. The CDR3, as DNA: TGTGCCAGCAGTGGTATGGGCTCCAGTCAGCCCCAGCATTTT. As protein: CASSGMGSSQPQHF.

This clonotype appeared a few times. The chain combines TRBV4-3 with TRBJ2-7; D gene unclear. The germline gives CDR1 LGHNA, CDR2 YSLEER. Trimming removed 0 bases at V and 9 bases at J, with 6 bases between. CDR3 length equals 11 residues. The CDR3 region has the DNA TGCGCCAGCAGCCAAGAGGGCGGGCAGTACGTC. Amino acids: CASSQEGGQYV.

This clonotype was seen at least ten times. The rearrangement joins TRBV20-1 to TRBJ2-5; 9 bases map to TRBD2. The CDR3 consists of 14 residues. Looked up from germline, CDR1 is DFQATT and CDR2 is SNEGSKA (reference sequence). Trimming removed 3 bases from V and 3 bases from J; junction bases left unmatched: 5. CDR3: CSASPVAGEETQYF. The CDR3 coding sequence is TGCAGTGCTAGTCCGGTAGCGGGGGAAGAGACCCAGTACTTC.

The chain is built from TRBV6-1 and TRBJ2-6; D is undetermined. The germline V and J ends were trimmed by 3 bases and 8 bases, with 14 bases remaining between them. This CDR3 is built from 15 residues. Germline-derived CDR1 and CDR2 are MNHNS and SASEGT. The CDR3 sequence: CASSEVVGFPNVLTF. In nucleotides, the CDR3 is TGTGCCAGCAGTGAGGTCGTGGGTTTCCCCAACGTCCTGACTTTC.

The J gene is TRBJ2-2, the V gene TRBV4-3; 8 bases line up with TRBD2. The CDR3 contains 19 residues. From germline, CDR1 is LGHNA and CDR2 YSLEER. J was trimmed by 0 bases and V by 0 bases; bases with no gene match: 9. CDR3 sequence: CASSQDFPAGVTNTGELFF. The DNA for the CDR3 is TGCGCCAGCAGCCAAGATTTCCCAGCGGGGGTCACGAACACCGGGGAGCTGTTTTTT.

This clonotype appeared a few times. This rearrangement joins TRBV5-1 to TRBJ1-2; 7 bases fit TRBD1. CDR1 is SGHRS, CDR2 YFSETQ, per germline. This CDR3 region has 15 residues. V shed 0 bases and J 2 bases; nucleotides not matched to a gene: 4. The DNA of the CDR3 is TGCGCCAGCAGCTTGGGGTCGACAGGGAACTATGGCTACACCTTC. It specifies CASSLGSTGNYGYTF.

The CDR3: CASSLEPSPSYNEQFF. The CDR3 DNA sequence: TGTGCCAGCAGCTTAGAACCCTCTCCCTCCTACAATGAGCAGTTCTTC. The chain couples TRBV7-2 to TRBJ2-1; D not resolved. The CDR3 runs 16 residues. Trimming shortened V by 1 base and J by 0 bases, and 10 bases separated the two germline ends. CDR1 is SGHTA, CDR2 FQGNSA, per germline.

This chain links TRBV29-1 with TRBJ1-3; no clear D. CDR3 size: 11 residues. Germline CDR1 SQVTM, CDR2 ANQGSEA. Trimming cost V 5 bases and J 4 bases, with 6 bases left between them. The CDR3 sequence: CSVLFGNTIYF. The CDR3 nucleotides are TGCAGCGTTCTCTTCGGAAACACCATATATTTT. The variable domain in full, with the rest retrieved from reference TRBV29-1 and TRBJ1-3, is SAVISQKPSRDICQRGTSLTIQCQVDSQVTMMFWYRQQPGQSLTLIATANQGSEATYESGFVIDKFPISRPNLTFSTLTVSNMSPEDSSIYLCSVLFGNTIYFGEGSWLTVV.

Only a few counts were recorded for this clonotype. The chain joins TRBV5-4 to TRBJ2-5, with no clear D. Germline values: CDR1 SGHNT, CDR2 YYREEE (reference sequence). The V end was cut by 4 bases, the J end by 2 bases, with 15 bases between. CDR3 length: 15 residues. Here the CDR3 reads CASSPDSTSQETQYF. For the CDR3, the DNA is TGTGCCAGCAGCCCTGACTCGACCTCACAAGAGACCCAGTACTTC.

The chain is built from TRBV24-1 and TRBJ2-5, with no clear D. V lost 4 bases to trimming and J lost 5 bases, with 10 bases between them. Germline assignment: CDR1 KGHDR and CDR2 SFDVKD. This CDR3 has 13 amino acids. The CDR3 DNA sequence: TGTGCCACCAGTGAATTGGGCGGTGAGACCCAGTACTTC. This gives the protein CATSELGGETQYF.

The rearrangement uses TRBV6-5 and TRBJ1-6, with unresolved D. V shed 6 bases and J shed 13 bases, with 19 bases lying between them. CDR1 MNHEY and CDR2 SVGAGI come from the germline V gene. CDR3 length: 14 amino acids. The CDR3 bases are TGTGCCAGCAGGCCAGCAGGTCTGATAGCGCCCCTCCACTTT. Translating gives CASRPAGLIAPLHF.

This clonotype was detected many times. V gene TRBV4-3 combines with J gene TRBJ1-4; 8 bases are shared with TRBD1. CDR1 is LGHNA, CDR2 YSLEER, per germline. With V trimmed by 0 bases and J by 8 bases, 5 bases remained unmatched. CDR3 length: 15 amino acids. The CDR3: CASSQDGQGSEKLFF. CDR3 nucleotides: TGCGCCAGCAGCCAAGATGGACAGGGAAGCGAAAAACTGTTTTTT.

This chain uses TRBV24-1 with TRBJ2-5; 11 bases map to TRBD2. V shed 5 bases and J 2 bases; nucleotides not matched to a gene: 6. The CDR3 runs 16 residues. Germline assignment: CDR1 KGHDR and CDR2 SFDVKD. CDR3 loop: CATSVHTSGGQETQYF. The CDR3 DNA follows: TGTGCCACCAGTGTCCATACTAGCGGGGGTCAAGAGACCCAGTACTTC.

There are many counts of this clonotype. J is TRBJ2-7 and V is TRBV12-3 or TRBV12-4; unclear D gene. The CDR3 runs to 11 residues. V lost 3 bases and J lost 4, with 4 bases in between. The DNA of the CDR3 is TGTGCCAGCAGTTTTGGATACGAGCAGTACGTC. Protein: CASSFGYEQYV.

This clonotype appeared many times. The gene calls are TRBV7-9 and TRBJ2-2, with 7 bases aligning to TRBD2. The CDR3 is made up of 15 amino acids. Trimming at V came to 5 bases and at J to 2 bases, leaving 5 bases not matched to a gene. Per the germline V gene, CDR1 is SEHNR and CDR2 is FQNEAQ (reference sequence). DNA of the CDR3: TGTGCCAGCAGCCCAGGACTAGAAAACACCGGGGAGCTGTTTTTT. Amino acids: CASSPGLENTGELFF.

The sample holds a few counts of this clonotype. The rearrangement joins TRBV4-3 to TRBJ2-3; no clear D. The germline V gene encodes CDR1 LGHNA and CDR2 YSLEER. CDR3 length equals 15 residues. Trimming took 0 bases from V and 0 from J, leaving 7 bases between them. This CDR3 reads CASSQDRASTDTQYF. CDR3 sequence (DNA): TGCGCCAGCAGCCAAGATAGGGCTAGCACAGATACGCAGTATTTT.